What follows are 29 T cell receptor beta chains derived from one specimen sequenced in a study of OX40 agonist ivuxolimab in advanced cancers. Using immunoSEQ multiplex PCR, the repertoire was profiled, and TCRdb retains in-frame clones only, with some absent. The data contain 100,000 or so clones, just over 90% of them singletons. This sample comprised CD4+ or CD8+ T cells sorted from blood, obtained in a trial of the OX40 agonist ivuxolimab. The source of these receptors is an adult with an advanced solid tumor such as melanoma, head and neck, liver or kidney cancer.

This sequence joins TRBV4-2 and TRBJ2-4; no firm D call. The germline CDR1 and CDR2 sequences are LGHNA and YNFKEQ. Trimming pared 1 base from V and 9 bases from J, leaving 16 bases between. CDR3 size: 15 residues. CDR3 DNA sequence: TGTGCCAGCAGCCAAGGAAGGGCCGCGCTCGGCATTCAGTACTTC. Amino acid sequence: CASSQGRAALGIQYF.

The chain recombines TRBV28 with TRBJ1-3; TRBD1 is a possible D gene (5 bases). CDR1 MDHEN and CDR2 SYDVKM come from the germline V gene. The V gene lost 4 bases and the J gene lost 4 bases, with 14 bases spanning the gap. The CDR3 runs to 15 residues. The CDR3, as DNA: TGTGCCAGCAGTTCTTCCGGGACGGAGGGAAACACCATATATTTT. This translates into CASSSSGTEGNTIYF.

The chain links TRBV5-1 to TRBJ2-1; 7 bases are a match to TRBD1. CDR3 length equals 14 residues. Germline loops: CDR1 SGHRS, CDR2 YFSETQ. The J segment lost 6 bases and the V segment lost 3 bases, leaving 6 bases of the junction unmatched. The CDR3 here is CASSSGQPLNEQFF. As DNA, the CDR3 is TGCGCCAGCAGCTCGGGACAGCCCCTCAATGAGCAGTTCTTC.

The chain has TRBV7-2 and TRBJ2-2; 13 bases match TRBD2. This CDR3 is built from 16 residues. Germline trimming cut 5 bases from V and 7 bases from J; bases unmatched to any gene: 7. CDR1 is SGHTA and CDR2 is FQGNSA in the germline V gene. The CDR3, as DNA: TGTGCCAGCAGCAGGAGGACTAGCGGGAGTGTCGGGGAGCTGTTTTTT. Its protein product is CASSRRTSGSVGELFF.

There are a few counts of this clone. The CDR3 coding sequence is TGTGCCAGCAGCACGGGGAGGGACTATGGCTACACCTTC. As protein: CASSTGRDYGYTF. The chain is built from TRBV5-4 and TRBJ1-2, with D unclear. Trimming pared 4 bases from V and 3 bases from J, leaving 10 bases between. Germline V gene sequence: CDR1 SGHNT, CDR2 YYREEE (reference sequence). The CDR3 is made up of 13 amino acids.

J is TRBJ1-6 and V is TRBV28; D unclear. Deletions cut 6 bases from V and 6 bases from J, with 6 bases between. CDR3 size: 12 residues. In germline, CDR1 is MDHEN, CDR2 SYDVKM. The CDR3 sequence is CASRYSNSPLHF. The CDR3 DNA reads as TGTGCCAGCAGGTACAGTAATTCACCCCTCCACTTT.

The gene calls are TRBV11-2 and TRBJ1-6; D is ambiguous. This CDR3 comprises 15 residues. Trimming cost V 7 bases and J 10 bases, with 20 bases left between them. Germline V gives CDR1 SGHAT, CDR2 FQNNGV. The CDR3 loop reads CASTQNEGAGSPLHF. Written as DNA, the CDR3 is TGTGCCAGCACCCAAAATGAGGGCGCGGGATCACCCCTCCACTTT.

The chain couples TRBV28 to TRBJ1-4; D is uncertain. Germline V CDR1 and CDR2: MDHEN, SYDVKM. V was trimmed by 2 bases and J by 8 bases, leaving 18 bases between them. The CDR3 is made up of 16 amino acids. CDR3 sequence (DNA): TGTGCCAGCAGTTTAAGTAGTGGCGGTTCGAGGGAAAAACTGTTTTTT. Residues: CASSLSSGGSREKLFF. Together with reference TRBV28 and TRBJ1-4, the CDR3 gives the full variable domain: DVKVTQSSRYLVKRTGEKVFLECVQDMDHENMFWYRQDPGLGLRLIYFSYDVKMKEKGDIPEGYSVSREKKERFSLILESASTNQTSMYLCASSLSSGGSREKLFFGSGTQLSVL.

This clone has only a few counts. The rearrangement links TRBV11-2 to TRBJ1-4, with a possible D match to TRBD1 (6 bases). Trimming left V 5 bases short and J 7 bases short, with 14 bases between. Germline values: CDR1 SGHAT, CDR2 FQNNGV. This CDR3 is 14 amino acids long. CDR3 DNA: TGTGCCAGCAGCAACCCCGGACAGTCTGAAAAACTGTTTTTT. Translated, it gives CASSNPGQSEKLFF.

This rearrangement joins TRBV4-1 to TRBJ2-3; 10 nucleotides align to TRBD1. The CDR3 runs to 17 residues. Germline V gene sequence: CDR1 MGHRA, CDR2 YSYEKL. Trimming removed 4 bases from V and 4 bases from J; junction bases left unmatched: 11. The CDR3 region has the DNA TGCGCCAGCAGCCGGTTACCGGGACAGGGGTCCTCAGATACGCAGTATTTT. Its translation: CASSRLPGQGSSDTQYF.

This chain connects TRBV7-2 to TRBJ2-1, with 7 bases matching TRBD2. The germline V gene encodes CDR1 SGHTA and CDR2 FQGNSA. The CDR3 covers 13 residues. Trimming at V came to 5 bases and at J to 8 bases, leaving 6 bases not matched to a gene. The CDR3 DNA is TGTGCCAGCAGCCCTCGACTAGCAGATGAGCAGTTCTTC. Translating it yields CASSPRLADEQFF.

Note on this clone: Mismatch with germline at one junction end may stem from a read error. The chain carries TRBV11-1 and TRBJ2-3; 10 nucleotides align to TRBD2. CDR1 and CDR2 from the germline V gene are SGHAT and FQDESV (reference sequence). The CDR3 sequence is 15 residues long. The CDR3 DNA reads TGTGCCAGCAGCCTAGCGGGAGTAGGTCCAGATACGCAGTATTTT. As protein: CASSLAGVGPDTQYF.

The CDR3 reads CASKKSSFTVSEAFF. The CDR3, as DNA: TGTGCCAGCAAGAAATCCTCTTTTACAGTTTCTGAAGCTTTCTTT. The rearrangement uses TRBV28 and TRBJ1-1, with unresolved D. The CDR3 contains 15 residues. CDR1 and CDR2 (germline): MDHEN, SYDVKM. Trimming took 7 bases from V and 6 from J, leaving 21 bases between them.

This clone was counted once. The chain has TRBV2 and TRBJ2-5; 7 positions match TRBD1. Losses at the gene ends were 7 bases for V and 2 bases for J; bases not matched to a gene: 4. This CDR3 has 13 residues. CDR1 is SNHLY, CDR2 FYNNEI, per germline. The CDR3 nucleotides are TGTGCCAGCAATCAACAGGGGCAAGAGACCCAGTACTTC. It encodes CASNQQGQETQYF. Looking up the rest from reference TRBV2 and TRBJ2-5 gives the full variable domain: EPEVTQTPSHQVTQMGQEVILRCVPISNHLYFYWYRQILGQKVEFLVSFYNNEISEKSEIFDDQFSVERPDGSNFTLKIRSTKLEDSAMYFCASNQQGQETQYFGPGTRLLVL.

The V and J genes are TRBV4-3 and TRBJ2-7, with D possibly being TRBD2 (6 bases). Germline assignment: CDR1 LGHNA and CDR2 YSLEER. The CDR3 has 17 amino acids. V was pared by 0 bases and J by 0 bases, with 15 bases between. This CDR3 reads CASSQDLSSASSYEQYF. The CDR3 DNA follows: TGCGCCAGCAGCCAAGACCTATCTAGCGCCAGCTCCTACGAGCAGTACTTC.

The chain has TRBV7-6 and TRBJ1-5, with 12 bases that match TRBD1. V was pared by 5 bases and J by 0 bases, with 8 bases of the junction left unmatched. CDR1 and CDR2 (germline): SGHVS, FNYEAQ. CDR3 size: 18 residues. The CDR3 DNA reads as TGTGCCAGCAGCCCGGCCGGGACAGGGGGCTCTAGCAATCAGCCCCAGCATTTT. The encoded protein is CASSPAGTGGSSNQPQHF.

The chain combines TRBV5-4 with TRBJ2-2, with a weak D call TRBD2 (5 bases). CDR1 is SGHNT, CDR2 YYREEE, per germline (reference sequence). V shed 1 base and J shed 7 bases, with 11 bases lying between them. CDR3 length: 14 residues. The CDR3 region is CASSLNSRDGELFF. CDR3 nucleotide sequence: TGTGCCAGCAGCTTGAACTCCCGGGACGGGGAGCTGTTTTTT. The full variable domain, in which reference TRBV5-4 and TRBJ2-2 provide the parts outside the CDR3, is ETGVTQSPTHLIKTRGQQVTLRCSSQSGHNTVSWYQQALGQGPQFIFQYYREEENGRGNFPPRFSGLQFPNYSSELNVNALELDDSALYLCASSLNSRDGELFFGEGSRLTVL.

The V gene is TRBV6-5, the J gene TRBJ2-7; either TRBD1 or TRBD2 may supply D (6 bases each). Deletions cut 10 bases from V and 1 base from J, with 11 bases between. The CDR3 runs to 12 residues. Germline loops: CDR1 MNHEY, CDR2 SVGAGI. The CDR3 DNA is TGTGCCACCCGAGGGGGGTCCTACGAGCAGTACTTC. Protein: CATRGGSYEQYF.

The gene calls are TRBV9 and TRBJ2-2; 15 nucleotides align to TRBD2. V lost 2 bases to trimming and J lost 4 bases; unmatched junction nucleotides: 6. Germline assignment: CDR1 SGDLS and CDR2 YYNGEE. The CDR3 contains 18 residues. CDR3 bases: TGTGCCAGCAGCGTCGGACTAGCGGGAGGGCCGGGCACCGGGGAGCTGTTTTTT. As protein: CASSVGLAGGPGTGELFF.

The V call is TRBV7-9, the J call TRBJ2-1; a possible D gene is TRBD1 (7 bases). Looked up from germline, CDR1 is SEHNR and CDR2 is FQNEAQ (reference sequence). V was cut by 1 base and J by 15 bases, with 16 bases left in between. This CDR3 is built from 13 residues. The CDR3 is CASSLVRGDPPFF. The CDR3 DNA is TGTGCCAGCAGCTTAGTCAGGGGGGACCCACCGTTCTTC.

V gene TRBV5-6 combines with J gene TRBJ2-1; 7 nucleotides line up with TRBD2. There are 16 residues in the CDR3. Per the germline V gene, CDR1 is SGHDT and CDR2 is YYEEEE. With 4 bases clipped from V and 4 bases from J, the junction kept 11 bases outside the gene matches. The chain's CDR3 is CASSPGGGSRYNEQFF. As DNA, the CDR3 is TGTGCCAGCAGCCCCGGCGGGGGATCCCGTTACAATGAGCAGTTCTTC.

This chain connects TRBV7-2 to TRBJ2-2; 12 bases agree with TRBD2. J was trimmed by 5 bases and V by 5 bases; bases with no gene match: 6. CDR3 length: 16 residues. CDR1 and CDR2 (germline): SGHTA, FQGNSA. Here the CDR3 DNA reads TGTGCCAGCAGCACGACTAGCGGGAGTGAGACCGGGGAGCTGTTTTTT. It translates to CASSTTSGSETGELFF.

V usage is TRBV20-1 and J usage is TRBJ2-5; D gene uncertain. V lost 6 bases and J 5 bases, leaving 10 bases between the germline ends. There are 11 residues in the CDR3. CDR1 is DFQATT and CDR2 is SNEGSKA in the germline V gene (reference sequence). The CDR3 reads CSALTLETQYF. CDR3 nucleotide sequence: TGCAGTGCCCTAACCCTGGAGACCCAGTACTTC.

The V call is TRBV15, the J call TRBJ1-2; D is uncertain. The CDR3 consists of 14 residues. The germline gives CDR1 LNHNV, CDR2 YYDKDF (reference sequence). V lost 0 bases, J lost 4 bases, and 9 bases lay in between. The CDR3 protein is CATSRDGLTYGYTF. The CDR3 DNA is TGTGCCACCAGCAGAGACGGACTCACCTATGGCTACACCTTC.

The sample holds a few counts of this clone. The gene calls are TRBV2 and TRBJ2-7; 7 nucleotides agree with TRBD1. Germline trimming cut 10 bases from V and 3 bases from J; bases unmatched to any gene: 12. Germline CDR1 and CDR2: SNHLY and FYNNEI. This CDR3 has 14 amino acids. CDR3 residues: CAISHRGGGYEQYF. In nucleotides, the CDR3 is TGTGCCATCTCACACAGGGGTGGAGGCTACGAGCAGTACTTC.

Here the CDR3 reads CASTPQGQGGKLFF. DNA of the CDR3: TGTGCCAGCACCCCTCAGGGACAGGGGGGAAAACTGTTTTTT. The chain joins TRBV27 to TRBJ1-4; TRBD1 agrees at 11 bases. The CDR3 has 14 amino acids. The J segment lost 10 bases and the V segment lost 7 bases, leaving 8 bases of the junction unmatched. Germline-derived CDR1 and CDR2 are MNHEY and SMNVEV (reference sequence).

As regards this clone: Other DNA variants within this sample encode the same CDR3. The chain is built from TRBV5-1 and TRBJ2-5; no definite D call. In germline, CDR1 is SGHRS, CDR2 YFSETQ. The CDR3 is made up of 14 amino acids. V was trimmed by 0 bases and J by 2 bases, leaving 8 bases between them. CDR3 DNA sequence: TGCGCCAGCAGCTTGGGTCGTGGGCAAGAGACCCAGTACTTC. It is translated as CASSLGRGQETQYF.

The chain combines TRBV9 with TRBJ2-1; D is ambiguous. CDR1 SGDLS and CDR2 YYNGEE come from the germline V gene. Trimming cost V 3 bases and J 6 bases, with 7 bases left between them. The CDR3 sequence is 12 residues long. Here the CDR3 reads CASSGPSNEQFF. Written as DNA, the CDR3 is TGTGCCAGCAGCGGGCCTAGCAATGAGCAGTTCTTC. Filled out from reference TRBV9 and TRBJ2-1, the complete variable domain reads DSGVTQTPKHLITATGQRVTLRCSPRSGDLSVYWYQQSLDQGLQFLIQYYNGEERAKGNILERFSAQQFPDLHSELNLSSLELGDSALYFCASSGPSNEQFFGPGTRLTVL.

The chain joins TRBV7-2 to TRBJ2-5; 7 positions match TRBD1. This CDR3 contains 15 residues. V was pared by 1 base and J by 2 bases, with 4 bases of the junction left unmatched. CDR1 and CDR2 from the germline V gene are SGHTA and FQGNSA. CDR3 nucleotide sequence: TGTGCCAGCAGCTTAGTAGGGGGACAGCAAGAGACCCAGTACTTC. Encoded protein: CASSLVGGQQETQYF.